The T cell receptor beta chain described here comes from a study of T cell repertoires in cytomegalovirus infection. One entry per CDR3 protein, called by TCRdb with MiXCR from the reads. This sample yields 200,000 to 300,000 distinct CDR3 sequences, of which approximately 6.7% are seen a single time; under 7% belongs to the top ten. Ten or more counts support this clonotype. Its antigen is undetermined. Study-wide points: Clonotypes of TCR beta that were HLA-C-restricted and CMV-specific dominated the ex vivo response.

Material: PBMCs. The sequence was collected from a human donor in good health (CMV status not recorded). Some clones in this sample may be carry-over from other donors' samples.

CDR3 residues: CASSYSTGDIYNEQFF. DNA for the CDR3: TGTGCCAGCAGTTACTCGACAGGCGACATTTACAATGAGCAGTTCTTC. The V call is TRBV6-2 or TRBV6-3, the J call TRBJ2-1; tentative D call: TRBD1 (6 bases). The length of the CDR3 is 16 residues. Trimming stripped 0 bases from V and 4 bases from J, with 13 bases between. Germline V gene lookup returns CDR1 MNHEY and CDR2 SVGEGT.